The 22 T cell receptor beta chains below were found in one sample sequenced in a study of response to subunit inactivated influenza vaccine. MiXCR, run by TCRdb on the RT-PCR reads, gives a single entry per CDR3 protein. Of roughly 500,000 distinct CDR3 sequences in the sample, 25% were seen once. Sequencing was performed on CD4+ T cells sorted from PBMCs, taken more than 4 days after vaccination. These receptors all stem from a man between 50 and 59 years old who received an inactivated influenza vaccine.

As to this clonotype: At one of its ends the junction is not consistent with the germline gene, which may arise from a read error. The DNA of the CDR3 is TGTGTCATCGACAGTGGCGGGAGGGCCTTTGGGACGCAGTATTTT. Its translation is CVIDSGGRAFGTQYF. This chain connects TRBV10-3 to TRBJ2-3; TRBD2 agrees at 9 bases. Germline CDR1 and CDR2: ENHRY and SYGVKD. The CDR3 covers 15 residues.

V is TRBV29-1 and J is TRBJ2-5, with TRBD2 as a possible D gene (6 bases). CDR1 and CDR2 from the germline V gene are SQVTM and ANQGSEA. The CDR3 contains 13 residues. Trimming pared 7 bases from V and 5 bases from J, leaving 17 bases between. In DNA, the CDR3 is TGCAGCGCCTATTTGGGGAGCGGGGAGACCCAGTACTTC. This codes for CSAYLGSGETQYF.

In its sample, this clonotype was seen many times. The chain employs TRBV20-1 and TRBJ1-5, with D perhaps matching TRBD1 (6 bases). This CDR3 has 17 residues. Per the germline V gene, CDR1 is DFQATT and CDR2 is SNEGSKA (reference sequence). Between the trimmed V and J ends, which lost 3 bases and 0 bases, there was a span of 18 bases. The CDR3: CSASVVSGASSNQPQHF. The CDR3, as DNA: TGCAGTGCTAGTGTGGTGTCAGGGGCTTCTAGCAATCAGCCCCAGCATTTT.

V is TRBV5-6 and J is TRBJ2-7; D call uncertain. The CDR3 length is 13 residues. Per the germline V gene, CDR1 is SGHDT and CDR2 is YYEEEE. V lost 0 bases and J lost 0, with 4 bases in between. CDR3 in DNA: TGTGCCAGCAGCTTGGGCATCTCCTACGAGCAGTACTTC. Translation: CASSLGISYEQYF.

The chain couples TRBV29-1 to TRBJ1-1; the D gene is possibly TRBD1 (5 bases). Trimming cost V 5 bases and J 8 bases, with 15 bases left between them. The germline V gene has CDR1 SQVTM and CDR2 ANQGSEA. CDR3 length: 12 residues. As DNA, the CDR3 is TGCAGCGTTATTAATACAGGCACGGAAGCTTTCTTT. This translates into CSVINTGTEAFF.

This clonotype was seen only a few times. The CDR3 DNA is TGTGCCAGCAGCGTAGAACAGGGTGGAAAGCAGTTCTTC. Protein sequence: CASSVEQGGKQFF. The V gene is TRBV9, the J gene TRBJ2-1; weak D call: TRBD1 (6 bases). The V and J ends lost 0 bases and 11 bases respectively, with 12 bases between them. The CDR3 totals 13 residues. Germline V CDR1 and CDR2: SGDLS, YYNGEE.

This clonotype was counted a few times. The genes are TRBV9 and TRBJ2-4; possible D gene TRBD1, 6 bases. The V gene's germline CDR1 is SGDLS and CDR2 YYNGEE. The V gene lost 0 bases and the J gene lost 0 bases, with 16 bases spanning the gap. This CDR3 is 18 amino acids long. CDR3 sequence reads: CASSVGSATGLAKNIQYF. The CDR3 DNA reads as TGTGCCAGCAGCGTAGGGTCTGCGACAGGTCTAGCCAAAAACATTCAGTACTTC.

The CDR3 DNA reads TGCAGCGTGCCGACTAGCGGGAGGGGGTCCTACAATGAGCAGTTCTTC. Translation gives CSVPTSGRGSYNEQFF. The genes are TRBV29-1 and TRBJ2-1; 14 positions match TRBD2. CDR1 is SQVTM and CDR2 is ANQGSEA in the germline V gene. This CDR3 region has 16 residues. Losses at the gene ends were 6 bases for V and 1 base for J; bases not matched to a gene: 5.

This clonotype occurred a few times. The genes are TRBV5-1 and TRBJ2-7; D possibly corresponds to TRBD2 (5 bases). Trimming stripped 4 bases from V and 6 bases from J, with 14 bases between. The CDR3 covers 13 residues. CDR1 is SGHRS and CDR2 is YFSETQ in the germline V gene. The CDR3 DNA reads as TGCGCCAGCAGCAACCGGGAAAAAGGCGAGCAGTACTTC. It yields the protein CASSNREKGEQYF. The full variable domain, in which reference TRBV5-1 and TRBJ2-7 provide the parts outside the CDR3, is KAGVTQTPRYLIKTRGQQVTLSCSPISGHRSVSWYQQTPGQGLQFLFEYFSETQRNKGNFPGRFSGRQFSNSRSEMNVSTLELGDSALYLCASSNREKGEQYFGPGTRLTVT.

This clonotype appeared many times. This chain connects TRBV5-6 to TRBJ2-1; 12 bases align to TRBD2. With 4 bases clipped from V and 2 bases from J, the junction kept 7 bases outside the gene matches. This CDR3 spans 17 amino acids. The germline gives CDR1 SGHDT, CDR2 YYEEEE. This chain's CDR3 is CASSRLAGGITYNEQFF. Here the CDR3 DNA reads TGTGCCAGCAGCCGTCTAGCGGGAGGGATTACCTACAATGAGCAGTTCTTC.

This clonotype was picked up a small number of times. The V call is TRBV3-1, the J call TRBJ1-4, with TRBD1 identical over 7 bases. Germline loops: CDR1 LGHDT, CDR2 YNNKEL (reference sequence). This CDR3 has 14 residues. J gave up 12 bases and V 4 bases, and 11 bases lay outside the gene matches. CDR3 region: CASSLRRTGEELFF. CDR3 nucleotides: TGTGCCAGCAGCCTTCGCAGGACAGGAGAGGAACTGTTTTTT. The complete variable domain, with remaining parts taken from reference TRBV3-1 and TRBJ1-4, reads DTAVSQTPKYLVTQMGNDKSIKCEQNLGHDTMYWYKQDSKKFLKIMFSYNNKELIINETVPNRFSPKSPDKAHLNLHINSLELGDSAVYFCASSLRRTGEELFFGSGTQLSVL.

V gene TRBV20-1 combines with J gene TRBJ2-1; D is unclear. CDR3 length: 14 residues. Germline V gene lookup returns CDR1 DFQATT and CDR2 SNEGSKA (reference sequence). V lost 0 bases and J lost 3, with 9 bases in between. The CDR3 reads CSARERKNYNEQFF. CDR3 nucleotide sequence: TGCAGTGCTAGAGAACGCAAGAACTACAATGAGCAGTTCTTC.

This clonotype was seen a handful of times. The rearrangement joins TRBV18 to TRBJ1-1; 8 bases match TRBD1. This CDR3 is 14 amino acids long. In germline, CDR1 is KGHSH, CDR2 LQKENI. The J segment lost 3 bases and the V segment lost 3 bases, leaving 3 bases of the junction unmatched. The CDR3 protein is CASSPHRGYTEAFF. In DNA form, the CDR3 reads TGTGCCAGCTCACCTCACAGGGGGTACACTGAAGCTTTCTTT.

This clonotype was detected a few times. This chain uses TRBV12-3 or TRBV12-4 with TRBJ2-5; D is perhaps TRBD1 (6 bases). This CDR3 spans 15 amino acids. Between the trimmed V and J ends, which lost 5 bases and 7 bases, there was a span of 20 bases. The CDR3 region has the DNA TGTGCCAGCAGTCTGAAACAGGGACCGTGGGGGACCCAGTACTTC. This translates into CASSLKQGPWGTQYF.

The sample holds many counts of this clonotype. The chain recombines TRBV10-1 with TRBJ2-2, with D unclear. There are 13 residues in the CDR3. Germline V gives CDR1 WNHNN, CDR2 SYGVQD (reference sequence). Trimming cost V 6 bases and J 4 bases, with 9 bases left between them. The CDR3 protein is CASRADITGELFF. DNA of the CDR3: TGCGCCAGCAGAGCCGACATCACCGGGGAGCTGTTTTTT.

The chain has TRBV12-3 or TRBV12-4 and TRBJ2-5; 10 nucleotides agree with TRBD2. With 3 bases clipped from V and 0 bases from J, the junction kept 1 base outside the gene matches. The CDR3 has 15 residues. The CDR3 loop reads CASSFSGGYQETQYF. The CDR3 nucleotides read TGTGCCAGCAGTTTTAGCGGGGGGTACCAAGAGACCCAGTACTTC.

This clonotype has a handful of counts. In nucleotides, the CDR3 is TGCGCCAGCAGCTTGGGTGGAGGGCCGACAGATACGCAGTATTTT. Its protein is CASSLGGGPTDTQYF. The rearrangement joins TRBV5-1 to TRBJ2-3; TRBD2 is a possible D gene (6 bases). This CDR3 has 15 amino acids. Germline loops: CDR1 SGHRS, CDR2 YFSETQ. V lost 0 bases and J lost 3, with 11 bases in between.

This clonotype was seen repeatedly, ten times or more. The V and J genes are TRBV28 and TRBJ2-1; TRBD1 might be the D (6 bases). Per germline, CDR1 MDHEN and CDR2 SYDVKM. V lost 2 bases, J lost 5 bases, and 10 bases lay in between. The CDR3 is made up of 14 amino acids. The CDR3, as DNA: TGTGCCAGCAGTTTACGGACAGATCACAATGAGCAGTTCTTC. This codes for CASSLRTDHNEQFF.

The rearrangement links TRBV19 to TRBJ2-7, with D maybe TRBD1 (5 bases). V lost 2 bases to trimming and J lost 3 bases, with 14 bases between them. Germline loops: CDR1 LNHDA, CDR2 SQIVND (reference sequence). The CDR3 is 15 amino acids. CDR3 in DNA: TGTGCCAGTAGTATAAAGAGCACAGGATACTACGAGCAGTACTTC. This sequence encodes CASSIKSTGYYEQYF.

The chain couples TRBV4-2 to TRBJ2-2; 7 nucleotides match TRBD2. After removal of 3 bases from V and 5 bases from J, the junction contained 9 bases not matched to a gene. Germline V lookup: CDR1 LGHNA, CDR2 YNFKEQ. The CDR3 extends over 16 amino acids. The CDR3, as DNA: TGTGCCAGCAGCCACTCAGCGGGAATGAGAACCGGGGAGCTGTTTTTT. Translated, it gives CASSHSAGMRTGELFF.

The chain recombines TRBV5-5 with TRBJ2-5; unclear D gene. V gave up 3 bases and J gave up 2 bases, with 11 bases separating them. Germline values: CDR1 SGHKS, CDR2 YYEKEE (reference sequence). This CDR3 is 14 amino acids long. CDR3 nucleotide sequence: TGTGCCAGCAGCTCCCCGCGCGGTCAAGAGACCCAGTACTTC. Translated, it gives CASSSPRGQETQYF.

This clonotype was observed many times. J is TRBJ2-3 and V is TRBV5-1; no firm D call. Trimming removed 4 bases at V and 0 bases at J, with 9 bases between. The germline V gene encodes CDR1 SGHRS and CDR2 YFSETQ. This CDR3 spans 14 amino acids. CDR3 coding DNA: TGCGCCAGCAGCGGCACAGTTAGCACAGATACGCAGTATTTT. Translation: CASSGTVSTDTQYF.